Listed below are T cell receptor beta chains from one sample, sequenced in a study of blood T cell repertoires in COVID-19. The table came from immunoSEQ multiplex PCR; TCRdb's copy has only in-frame clones and leaves some out. The sample has about 56,000 clones, about 91% seen once. Material: peripheral blood. The receptors derive from an older woman with COVID-19, enrolled during active disease. The CDR3 runs from the conserved cysteine through the conserved F or W. D genes are given only for firm matches. The listing skips clone size in some rows; elsewhere it reads once, few, many or a size class.

CDR3: CASSNRLAGVADTQYF; DNA: TGTGCCAGCAGCAATCGACTAGCAGGTGTGGCAGATACGCAGTATTTT; size: NA; V: TRBV9; length: 16; J: TRBJ2-3; D: TRBD2
CDR3: CASSQHVLEQYF; DNA: TGTGCCAGCAGCCAACATGTCCTCGAGCAGTACTTC; size: NA; V: TRBV6-2/TRBV6-3; length: 12; J: TRBJ2-7; D: NA
CDR3: CASSLGGSNNSPLHF; DNA: TGCGCCAGCAGCTTAGGTGGGAGCAATAATTCACCCCTCCACTTT; size: NA; V: TRBV5-1; length: 15; J: TRBJ1-6; D: NA
CDR3: CASGRAGRSHEQYF; DNA: TGTGCCAGTGGGAGGGCTGGCCGATCCCACGAGCAGTACTTC; size: once; V: TRBV19; length: 14; J: TRBJ2-7; D: TRBD2
CDR3: CASSPLTGGEGDTQYF; DNA: TGTGCCAGCTCACCTTTGACAGGTGGAGAGGGAGATACGCAGTATTTT; size: NA; V: TRBV18; length: 16; J: TRBJ2-3; D: NA
CDR3: CASSLTEGLAKNIQYF; DNA: TGTGCCAGCAGCCTAACGGAGGGACTTGCCAAAAACATTCAGTACTTC; size: NA; V: TRBV3-1/TRBV3-2; length: 16; J: TRBJ2-4; D: NA
CDR3: CASSSRLAEPQFF; DNA: TGTGCCAGCAGTAGTCGACTAGCGGAACCGCAGTTCTTC; size: once; V: TRBV12-3/TRBV12-4; length: 13; J: TRBJ2-1; D: TRBD2
CDR3: CASSQDGKTGGLSSYNSPLHF; DNA: TGCGCCAGCAGCCAAGACGGAAAGACAGGGGGCTTAAGCTCCTATAATTCACCCCTCCACTTT; size: NA; V: TRBV4-3; length: 21; J: TRBJ1-6; D: TRBD1
CDR3: CASSRGNGYNEQFF; DNA: TGTGCCAGCAGCCGGGGGAACGGGTACAATGAGCAGTTCTTC; size: NA; V: TRBV11-3; length: 14; J: TRBJ2-1; D: NA
CDR3: CASSWEGRETQYF; DNA: TGTGCCAGTAGTTGGGAGGGTCGGGAGACCCAGTACTTC; size: NA; V: TRBV19; length: 13; J: TRBJ2-5; D: TRBD2
CDR3: CASSQAGQGAREQYF; DNA: TGTGCCAGCAGCCAAGCGGGACAGGGGGCTCGGGAGCAGTACTTC; size: NA; V: TRBV3-1/TRBV3-2; length: 15; J: TRBJ2-7; D: TRBD1
CDR3: CASSLYRINTIYF; DNA: TGTGCCAGCAGTTTATACAGAATAAACACCATATATTTT; size: NA; V: TRBV12-3/TRBV12-4; length: 13; J: TRBJ1-3; D: NA
CDR3: CASSHSGGEQFF; DNA: TGTGCCAGCAGCCATAGCGGGGGGGAGCAGTTCTTC; size: NA; V: TRBV5-4; length: 12; J: TRBJ2-1; D: TRBD2
CDR3: CASAGSGYEQYF; DNA: TGTGCCAGTGCAGGGTCCGGTTACGAGCAGTACTTC; size: NA; V: TRBV12-3/TRBV12-4; length: 12; J: TRBJ2-7; D: NA